Presented here are 12 T cell receptor beta chains from one specimen sequenced in a study of long-term antiretroviral therapy in people with HIV. Survey-level immunoSEQ v3.0 assays were run. Libraries were prepared by immunoSEQ multiplex PCR; TCRdb keeps only in-frame clonotypes and omits some of them. The sample carries 25,000 to 30,000 clones, about 88% recorded once. The sample was unsorted PBMCs, taken just over 2.6 years after starting antiretroviral therapy. Every receptor here comes from a middle-aged man with HIV.

The V gene is TRBV5-1, the J gene TRBJ2-7; TRBD2 agrees at 7 bases. The CDR3 runs to 15 residues. Looked up from germline, CDR1 is SGHRS and CDR2 is YFSETQ. Losses at the gene ends were 0 bases for V and 1 base for J; bases not matched to a gene: 4. The CDR3 nucleotides read TGCGCCAGCAGCTTGGATACGGGGGGTTCCTACGAGCAGTACTTC. Translating gives CASSLDTGGSYEQYF.

The rearrangement uses TRBV27 and TRBJ1-1; D is perhaps TRBD1 (6 bases). Germline CDR1 is MNHEY and CDR2 is SMNVEV (reference sequence). V lost 8 bases to trimming and J lost 6 bases, with 19 bases between them. The CDR3 runs to 14 residues. This CDR3 is CASSWSRGAAEAFF. Here the CDR3 DNA reads TGTGCCAGCTCCTGGTCCAGGGGCGCCGCTGAAGCTTTCTTT.

V usage is TRBV28 and J usage is TRBJ2-7; D not resolved. Germline values: CDR1 MDHEN, CDR2 SYDVKM. The CDR3 spans 15 residues. V was pared by 5 bases and J by 4 bases, with 18 bases between. For the CDR3, the DNA is TGTGCCAGCAGTCCCTTTCTAGTCACCCTTTACGAGCAGTACTTC. As protein: CASSPFLVTLYEQYF.

The chain has TRBV5-1 and TRBJ2-3, with D maybe TRBD2 (5 bases). The length of the CDR3 is 15 residues. V dropped 0 bases and J dropped 3 bases, with 11 bases sitting between them. The V gene's germline CDR1 is SGHRS and CDR2 YFSETQ. Here the CDR3 DNA reads TGCGCCAGCAGCTTGGATGTTAGCGAGACAGATACGCAGTATTTT. Translated, it gives CASSLDVSETDTQYF.

This clone was seen only once. V is TRBV7-6 and J is TRBJ2-2, with TRBD1 matching over 9 bases. The CDR3 runs 17 residues. The junction had 12 bases not matched to a gene; V was cut back by 5 bases and J by 5 bases. From germline, CDR1 is SGHVS and CDR2 FNYEAQ. The CDR3 loop reads CASSNPDTGGRTGELFF. CDR3 nucleotide sequence: TGTGCCAGCAGCAACCCTGACACAGGGGGCAGGACCGGGGAGCTGTTTTTT.

The chain combines TRBV6-6 with TRBJ2-7; D gene unclear. Germline CDR1 and CDR2: MNHNY and SVGAGI (reference sequence). The V end was cut by 5 bases, the J end by 4 bases, with 9 bases between. CDR3 size: 12 residues. The CDR3 reads CASSVDGYEQYF. CDR3 DNA sequence: TGTGCCAGCAGTGTTGACGGGTACGAGCAGTACTTC.

The chain combines TRBV6-6 with TRBJ1-2, with no clear D. Germline CDR1 and CDR2: MNHNY and SVGAGI (reference sequence). CDR3 length: 13 amino acids. Trimming took 2 bases from V and 2 from J, leaving 6 bases between them. CDR3 sequence: CASSYDENYGYTF. The DNA for the CDR3 is TGTGCCAGCAGTTACGACGAAAACTATGGCTACACCTTC.

This chain joins TRBV4-3 and TRBJ1-4; D is perhaps TRBD1 (6 bases). This CDR3 has 15 residues. Trimming pared 0 bases from V and 7 bases from J, leaving 12 bases between. The germline gives CDR1 LGHNA, CDR2 YSLEER. CDR3 sequence reads: CASSQDKRGGEKLFF. The DNA for the CDR3 is TGCGCCAGCAGCCAAGACAAGAGGGGGGGTGAAAAACTGTTTTTT.

The chain employs TRBV30 and TRBJ2-7; D is ambiguous. This CDR3 contains 13 residues. Looked up from germline, CDR1 is GTSNPN and CDR2 is SVGIG (reference sequence). Trimming took off 3 bases at V and 3 bases at J, with 12 bases between the two ends. The CDR3 protein is CAWRPDRYYEQYF. The DNA for the CDR3 is TGTGCCTGGAGGCCCGACCGTTACTACGAGCAGTACTTC.

The chain joins TRBV29-1 to TRBJ2-3; 11 positions agree with TRBD2. V was clipped by 4 bases and J by 6 bases; unmatched bases: 9. The CDR3 is made up of 15 amino acids. Germline V gives CDR1 SQVTM, CDR2 ANQGSEA. The CDR3 region is CSVGLAGGRLDTQYF. Written as DNA, the CDR3 is TGCAGCGTTGGGCTAGCGGGGGGCCGCCTGGATACGCAGTATTTT.

J is TRBJ1-1 and V is TRBV4-1, with a possible D match to TRBD1 (5 bases). Germline V gives CDR1 MGHRA, CDR2 YSYEKL. The germline V and J ends were trimmed by 3 bases and 6 bases, with 17 bases remaining between them. The CDR3 covers 15 residues. The CDR3 DNA reads TGCGCCAGCAGCCACCGAACGGAAGGGGTGGCTGAAGCTTTCTTT. The encoded protein is CASSHRTEGVAEAFF.

This clone was detected once. This rearrangement joins TRBV30 to TRBJ1-1; D might be TRBD1 (5 bases). CDR3 size: 14 residues. Deletions cut 4 bases from V and 5 bases from J, with 17 bases between. Looked up from germline, CDR1 is GTSNPN and CDR2 is SVGIG (reference sequence). Here the CDR3 reads CAWNPGQSRTEAFF. CDR3 bases: TGTGCCTGGAACCCAGGGCAGTCGAGGACTGAAGCTTTCTTT.